These 26 T cell receptor beta chains share one sample of origin, sequenced in a study of regulatory T cells in long-lasting Graves disease. The TCR beta library used iRepertoire HTBI primers with Arm-PCR amplification of CDR3. MiXCR, run by TCRdb on the multiplex PCR reads, gives a single entry per CDR3 protein. The sample contains around 400,000 distinct CDR3 sequences, roughly 23% of which appear only once. The time point is: persistent/refractory GD, antithyroid drugs over 5 years with positive TRAb. Construction of the TCR library relied on RNA isolated from PBMCs. This sample comprised peripheral blood mononuclear cells (PBMCs), obtained when the disease was refractory, from a patient treated with antithyroid drugs. The receptors were sampled from a female donor with Graves disease.

This clonotype was detected ten times or more. The genes are TRBV29-1 and TRBJ1-1; possibly TRBD1 for D (6 bases). The CDR3 is 11 amino acids. CDR1 SQVTM and CDR2 ANQGSEA come from the germline V gene. The germline V and J ends were trimmed by 7 bases and 2 bases, with 8 bases remaining between them. CDR3 residues: CSADRNTEAFF. CDR3 in DNA: TGCAGCGCGGACAGAAACACTGAAGCTTTCTTT.

This clonotype has more than one count but fewer than ten. The chain couples TRBV4-1 to TRBJ1-1; D possibly corresponds to TRBD1 (5 bases). CDR3 length: 14 amino acids. Trimming took 2 bases from V and 3 from J, leaving 10 bases between them. The germline V gene encodes CDR1 MGHRA and CDR2 YSYEKL. DNA of the CDR3: TGCGCCAGCAGCCAATATTCGGGGGACACTGAAGCTTTCTTT. This translates into CASSQYSGDTEAFF.

This clonotype was seen repeatedly, ten times or more. The chain recombines TRBV28 with TRBJ1-1; D is unclear. The ends were cut back, 8 bases at V and 11 bases at J, with 15 bases in the middle. This CDR3 contains 11 residues. CDR1 is MDHEN, CDR2 SYDVKM, per germline. The CDR3 loop is CASYFGPGAFF. The CDR3 region has the DNA TGTGCCAGCTACTTCGGCCCTGGGGCTTTCTTT.

This clonotype was picked up many times. The chain joins TRBV7-2 to TRBJ2-7; either TRBD1 or TRBD2 may supply D (5 bases each). This CDR3 has 15 amino acids. The ends were cut back, 1 base at V and 3 bases at J, with 13 bases in the middle. Germline CDR1 reads SGHTA; CDR2 reads FQGNSA. The DNA of the CDR3 is TGTGCCAGCAGCTTAGGGGGGACCCGTCACTACGAGCAGTACTTC. Amino acid sequence: CASSLGGTRHYEQYF.

This clonotype appeared many times. Here the CDR3 DNA reads TGTGCCAGCAGCTTGTCTTCACCCCTCCACTTT. It codes for CASSLSSPLHF. This chain links TRBV28 with TRBJ1-6; D unresolved. The V gene's germline CDR1 is MDHEN and CDR2 SYDVKM. Trimming took off 6 bases at V and 9 bases at J, with 6 bases between the two ends. This CDR3 has 11 residues.

V usage is TRBV6-1 and J usage is TRBJ1-3, with a possible D match to TRBD1 (6 bases). With 5 bases removed from V and 4 bases from J, the gap between germline ends came to 12 bases. The CDR3 spans 14 residues. The germline V gene encodes CDR1 MNHNS and CDR2 SASEGT. The CDR3: CASSQWTVGNTIYF. As DNA, the CDR3 is TGTGCCAGCAGTCAGTGGACAGTCGGAAACACCATATATTTT.

As regards this clonotype: One base away lies a much larger clone, so this may be a sequencing read error. The rearrangement links TRBV20-1 to TRBJ1-2, with 10 nucleotides matching TRBD1. The CDR3 consists of 18 residues. Germline trimming cut 1 base from V and 5 bases from J; bases unmatched to any gene: 16. Germline V gene sequence: CDR1 DFQATT, CDR2 SNEGSKA (reference sequence). CDR3 DNA: TGCAGTGCTAGAGTCTCCGCGGGACAGGGGAGGTTTTCATATGGCTACACCTTC. It translates to CSARVSAGQGRFSYGYTF.

This chain connects TRBV9 to TRBJ1-6; D not resolved. With 3 bases removed from V and 1 base from J, the gap between germline ends came to 8 bases. The germline CDR1 and CDR2 sequences are SGDLS and YYNGEE. The CDR3 is 15 residues long. The CDR3 bases are TGTGCCAGCAGCGCCGGTAATTCCTATAATTCACCCCTCCACTTT. The encoded protein is CASSAGNSYNSPLHF.

The V gene is TRBV7-2, the J gene TRBJ2-7; D is perhaps TRBD1 (5 bases). This CDR3 has 17 amino acids. The germline V gene has CDR1 SGHTA and CDR2 FQGNSA. Trimming cost V 2 bases and J 4 bases, with 21 bases left between them. The CDR3: CASSLILSLGAWYEQYF. The CDR3 nucleotides are TGTGCCAGCAGCTTAATCCTCTCTCTAGGGGCATGGTACGAGCAGTACTTC.

The gene calls are TRBV20-1 and TRBJ2-5, with a tentative D call TRBD2 (5 bases). Trimming pared 5 bases from V and 4 bases from J, leaving 14 bases between. This CDR3 contains 13 residues. Germline-derived CDR1 and CDR2 are DFQATT and SNEGSKA (reference sequence). CDR3 sequence reads: CSAEDLFRETQYF. The CDR3 bases are TGCAGTGCTGAGGACTTATTCCGAGAGACCCAGTACTTC.

In this sample, this clonotype turned up many times. The chain employs TRBV27 and TRBJ1-3, with D possibly TRBD1 on 6 matching bases. The V and J ends lost 8 bases and 4 bases respectively, with 9 bases between them. The V gene's germline CDR1 is MNHEY and CDR2 SMNVEV (reference sequence). There are 12 residues in the CDR3. CDR3 sequence (DNA): TGTGCCAGCCGTGACAGGGGAAACACCATATATTTT. It codes for CASRDRGNTIYF.

This clonotype was seen at least ten times. The genes are TRBV2 and TRBJ2-2; 10 positions match TRBD2. Germline V gene sequence: CDR1 SNHLY, CDR2 FYNNEI. V dropped 5 bases and J dropped 4; count of bases not matched to a gene: 7. The CDR3 loop spans 16 amino acids. CDR3 nucleotides: TGTGCCAGCAGTTTTAGCGGGAGGTGGAGCACCGGGGAGCTGTTTTTT. Translating gives CASSFSGRWSTGELFF.

This chain connects TRBV4-1 to TRBJ1-3; D unclear. The CDR3 has 15 residues. Trimming took off 1 base at V and 0 bases at J, with 7 bases between the two ends. CDR1 is MGHRA, CDR2 YSYEKL, per germline. For the CDR3, the DNA is TGCGCCAGCAGCCAAGTCGAGGCCTCTGGAAACACCATATATTTT. Protein sequence: CASSQVEASGNTIYF.

This clonotype appeared many times. This rearrangement joins TRBV28 to TRBJ2-2; D gene unclear. The CDR3 is made up of 16 amino acids. Trimming stripped 6 bases from V and 4 bases from J, with 18 bases between. CDR1 and CDR2 from the germline V gene are MDHEN and SYDVKM. As DNA, the CDR3 is TGTGCCAGCAGCGGCGCCAGCCGGGCCCCCACCGGGGAGCTGTTTTTT. As protein: CASSGASRAPTGELFF.

Details on this clonotype: This clone may be a read error of a much larger clone one base away. This rearrangement joins TRBV3-1 to TRBJ1-1, with D perhaps matching TRBD1 (5 bases). The CDR3 spans 15 residues. In germline, CDR1 is LGHDT, CDR2 YNNKEL (reference sequence). The CDR3 sequence is CASSPGAQKNTEASF. DNA for the CDR3: TGTGCCAGCAGCCCTGGGGCTCAGAAGAACACTGAAGCTTCCTTT.

This clonotype was detected only a few times. The chain couples TRBV10-3 to TRBJ2-7; 8 bases fit TRBD2. The length of the CDR3 is 15 residues. The junction had 8 bases not matched to a gene; V was cut back by 7 bases and J by 0 bases. Germline CDR1 reads ENHRY; CDR2 reads SYGVKD. The CDR3 coding sequence is TGTGCCATCAAACCTACTAGCGGCGGCTCCTACGAGCAGTACTTC. This translates into CAIKPTSGGSYEQYF.

This clonotype was found many times. V gene TRBV12-3 or TRBV12-4 combines with J gene TRBJ1-1; 7 bases match TRBD1. The CDR3 spans 14 residues. V was pared by 8 bases and J by 0 bases, with 6 bases of the junction left unmatched. CDR3 sequence reads: CASRTGQLNTEAFF. The CDR3, as DNA: TGTGCCAGCCGTACGGGACAGCTGAACACTGAAGCTTTCTTT.

The genes are TRBV20-1 and TRBJ1-5; 8 bases map to TRBD1. V lost 4 bases, J lost 3 bases, and 5 bases stayed unmatched. CDR3 length equals 14 residues. The germline V gene has CDR1 DFQATT and CDR2 SNEGSKA (reference sequence). CDR3 coding DNA: TGCAGTGCTACCGACAGGGGACTCAATCAGCCCCAGCATTTT. It yields the protein CSATDRGLNQPQHF.

This clonotype was seen ten or more times. This chain joins TRBV2 and TRBJ2-7; maybe TRBD1 (6 bases). V was trimmed by 10 bases and J by 0 bases, leaving 19 bases between them. CDR3 length: 15 amino acids. Germline V gives CDR1 SNHLY, CDR2 FYNNEI. The CDR3 DNA reads TGTGCCACAGCAGGGGTCTACCGGGGCTCCTACGAGCAGTACTTC. As protein: CATAGVYRGSYEQYF.

The V and J genes are TRBV5-8 and TRBJ1-3; D is unclear. Germline CDR1 reads SGHTS; CDR2 reads YDEGEE. The CDR3 is 16 amino acids. The ends were cut back, 0 bases at V and 0 bases at J, with 10 bases in the middle. CDR3: CASSLAVVSSGNTIYF. CDR3 bases: TGTGCCAGCAGCTTGGCGGTGGTGAGCTCTGGAAACACCATATATTTT.

This clonotype was recorded at least ten times. The chain is built from TRBV3-1 and TRBJ2-4; D ambiguous. The CDR3 totals 13 residues. V was clipped by 0 bases and J by 5 bases, with 5 bases between them. Germline V gene lookup returns CDR1 LGHDT and CDR2 YNNKEL (reference sequence). In DNA, the CDR3 is TGTGCCAGCAGCCAAGAGACCCAAAACATTCAGTACTTC. Protein: CASSQETQNIQYF.

This clonotype came up a few times. The genes are TRBV28 and TRBJ2-1, with TRBD2 matching 10 bases. This CDR3 contains 16 residues. The V and J ends lost 4 bases and 7 bases, in that order; junction bases with no gene match: 10. Germline V lookup: CDR1 MDHEN, CDR2 SYDVKM. The CDR3 reads CASSSSSSGSRNEQFF. The DNA of the CDR3 is TGTGCCAGCAGTTCCTCCTCTAGCGGGAGTAGGAATGAGCAGTTCTTC. Based on the CDR3 plus reference TRBV28 and TRBJ2-1, the full variable domain is DVKVTQSSRYLVKRTGEKVFLECVQDMDHENMFWYRQDPGLGLRLIYFSYDVKMKEKGDIPEGYSVSREKKERFSLILESASTNQTSMYLCASSSSSSGSRNEQFFGPGTRLTVL.

The rearrangement joins TRBV15 to TRBJ2-7; D call uncertain. There are 12 residues in the CDR3. The germline V and J ends were trimmed by 0 bases and 7 bases, with 7 bases remaining between them. Germline V gives CDR1 LNHNV, CDR2 YYDKDF (reference sequence). CDR3 DNA sequence: TGTGCCACCAGCAGAGATTACACTGAGCAGTACTTC. Residues: CATSRDYTEQYF.

The chain is built from TRBV6-2 or TRBV6-3 and TRBJ2-7, with TRBD1 as a possible D gene (6 bases). There are 15 residues in the CDR3. The V end lost 3 bases, the J end lost 1 base, and 13 bases lay between the germline ends. Germline V gene data show CDR1 as MNHEY and CDR2 as SVGEGT. CDR3 in DNA: TGTGCCAGCAGTTATGATTTAGGACAGTCCTACGAGCAGTACTTC. Translation: CASSYDLGQSYEQYF.

This clonotype was observed many times. The CDR3 DNA is TGTGCCAGCAGTAATGAGGTGGACACCGGGGAGCTGTTTTTT. It is translated as CASSNEVDTGELFF. This chain links TRBV2 with TRBJ2-2; no firm D call. Germline CDR1 SNHLY, CDR2 FYNNEI. V lost 5 bases to trimming and J lost 3 bases, with 10 bases between them. This CDR3 region has 14 residues.

This clonotype occurred a few times. Here the CDR3 DNA reads TGTGCCAGCAGTCTCGGACTAGCGGGAGTTTATGGGTGGGCCGGGGAGCTGTTTTTT. It is translated as CASSLGLAGVYGWAGELFF. The rearrangement links TRBV28 to TRBJ2-2; 13 nucleotides line up with TRBD2. The CDR3 is 19 amino acids. The V and J ends lost 5 bases and 6 bases, in that order; junction bases with no gene match: 15. The germline CDR1 and CDR2 sequences are MDHEN and SYDVKM.